The text below deals with one T cell receptor beta chain. Clinical histories supplied by participants themselves formed the basis of cohort assignment. This sample stems from a study of blood T cell repertoires in COVID-19. Overall study: COVID-19 samples collected from the United States, Italy and Spain covered acute and convalescent phases. PBMCs, B-cell-depleted T cells, or T cells were the source of the cDNA or gDNA that made up the material.

Germline CDR1 is SGHRS and CDR2 is YFSETQ. This CDR3 is built from 14 residues. V was clipped by 3 bases and J by 0 bases, with 9 bases between them. As handled by the study authors: Quantification of nucleated cells was approximated via reference gene primer amplification. Produced via immunoSEQ multiplex PCR; TCRdb's table is partial and in-frame only. V, J and clone size reflect that table, while D and trimming were determined from the DNA. Of about 300,000 clones listed, about 90% are singletons. The chain joins TRBV5-1 to TRBJ1-1, with a possible D match to TRBD1 (6 bases). The sequenced sample consisted of PBMCs or T cells enriched from blood (not recorded which). This receptor was obtained from a woman between 45 and 60 years old who had been exposed to COVID-19. This chain's CDR3 is CASSSGAMNTEAFF. The CDR3 nucleotides are TGCGCCAGCAGCTCAGGGGCCATGAACACTGAAGCTTTCTTT. Together with reference TRBV5-1 and TRBJ1-1, the CDR3 gives the full variable domain: KAGVTQTPRYLIKTRGQQVTLSCSPISGHRSVSWYQQTPGQGLQFLFEYFSETQRNKGNFPGRFSGRQFSNSRSEMNVSTLELGDSALYLCASSSGAMNTEAFFGQGTRLTVV.